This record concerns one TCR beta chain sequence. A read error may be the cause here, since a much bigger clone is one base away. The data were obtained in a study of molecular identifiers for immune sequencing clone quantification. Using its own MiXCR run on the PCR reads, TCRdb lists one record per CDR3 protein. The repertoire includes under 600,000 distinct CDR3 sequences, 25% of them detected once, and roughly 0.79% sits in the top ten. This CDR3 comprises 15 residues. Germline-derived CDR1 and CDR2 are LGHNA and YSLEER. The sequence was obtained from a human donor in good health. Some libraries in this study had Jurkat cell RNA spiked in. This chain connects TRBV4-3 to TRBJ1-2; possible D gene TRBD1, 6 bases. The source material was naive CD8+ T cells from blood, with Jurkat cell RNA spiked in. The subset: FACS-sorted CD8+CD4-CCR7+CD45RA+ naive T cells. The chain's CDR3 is CASSYEDSANNGYTF. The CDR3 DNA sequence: TGCGCCAGCAGCTACGAGGACAGTGCTAACAATGGCTACACCTTC.